This T cell receptor (beta chain) comes out of a study of CD8 T cells in ankylosing spondylitis. Concerning this clonotype: Its antigen is as yet unknown.

The germline CDR1 and CDR2 sequences are SEHNR and FQNEAQ (reference sequence). V gave up 7 bases and J gave up 0 bases, with 16 bases separating them. The CDR3 sequence is 15 residues long. Library preparation for TCR beta used quantitative 5'-RACE with molecular barcodes. TCRdb used MiXCR to reprocess the 5' RACE reads, holding one entry per CDR3 protein. The table lists around 150,000 distinct CDR3 sequences, 25% to 35% of them singletons, with about 6% in the top ten. Notes on the study in general: The clones that were linked to disease were reported to be significantly enriched in matched synovial fluid samples from ankylosing spondylitis patients.

This rearrangement joins TRBV7-9 to TRBJ2-7, with a weak D call TRBD2 (6 bases). Sequencing was carried out using synovial fluid, either unsorted or a sorted T cell fraction (not recorded which). This TCR was recovered from a male donor with ankylosing spondylitis. CDR3 in DNA: TGTGCCAGCACCCAGGCGGGGTCCGCCTCCTACGAGCAGTACTTC. This codes for CASTQAGSASYEQYF.